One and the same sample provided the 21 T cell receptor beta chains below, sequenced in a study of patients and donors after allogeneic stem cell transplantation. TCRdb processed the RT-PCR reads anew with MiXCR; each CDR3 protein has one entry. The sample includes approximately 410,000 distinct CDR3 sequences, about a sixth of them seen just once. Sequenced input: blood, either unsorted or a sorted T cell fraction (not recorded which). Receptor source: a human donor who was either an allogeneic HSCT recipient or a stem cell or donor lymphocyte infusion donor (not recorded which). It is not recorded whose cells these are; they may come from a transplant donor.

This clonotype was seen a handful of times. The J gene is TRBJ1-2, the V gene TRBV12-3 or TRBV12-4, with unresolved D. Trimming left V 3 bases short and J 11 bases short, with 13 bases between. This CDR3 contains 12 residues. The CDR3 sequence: CASSFGVVRYTF. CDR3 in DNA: TGTGCCAGCAGTTTCGGGGTGGTGCGGTACACCTTC.

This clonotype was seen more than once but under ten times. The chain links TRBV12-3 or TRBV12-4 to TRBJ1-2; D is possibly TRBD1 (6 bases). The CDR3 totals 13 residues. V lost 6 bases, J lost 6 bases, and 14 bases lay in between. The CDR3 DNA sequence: TGTGCCAGCAGAGGACAGAGACGGGATGGCTACACCTTC. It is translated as CASRGQRRDGYTF.

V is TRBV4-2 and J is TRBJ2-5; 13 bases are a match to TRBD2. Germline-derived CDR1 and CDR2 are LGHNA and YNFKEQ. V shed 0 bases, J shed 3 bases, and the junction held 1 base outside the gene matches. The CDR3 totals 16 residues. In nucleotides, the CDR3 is TGTGCCAGCAGCCAAGAGGGGACTAGCGGGAAAGAGACCCAGTACTTC. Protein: CASSQEGTSGKETQYF.

CDR3 loop: CASGSGLAGGPGEQFF. For the CDR3, the DNA is TGTGCTAGTGGATCGGGACTAGCGGGAGGGCCGGGTGAGCAGTTCTTC. The genes are TRBV12-5 and TRBJ2-1, with 16 bases matching TRBD2. This CDR3 comprises 16 residues. The ends lost 6 bases at V and 9 bases at J; junction bases unmatched: 8. In germline, CDR1 is LGHNT, CDR2 FRNRAP.

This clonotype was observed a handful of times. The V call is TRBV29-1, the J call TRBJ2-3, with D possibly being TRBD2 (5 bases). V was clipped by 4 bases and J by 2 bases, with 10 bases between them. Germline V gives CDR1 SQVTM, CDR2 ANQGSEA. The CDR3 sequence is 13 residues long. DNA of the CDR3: TGCAGCGTTGCGGGGAAAACCACAGATACGCAGTATTTT. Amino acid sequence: CSVAGKTTDTQYF.

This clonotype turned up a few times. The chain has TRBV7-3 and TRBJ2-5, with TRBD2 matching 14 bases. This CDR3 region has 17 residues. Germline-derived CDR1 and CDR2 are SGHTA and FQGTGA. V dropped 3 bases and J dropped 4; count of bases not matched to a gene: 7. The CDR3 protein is CASSFRTSGRIGETQYF. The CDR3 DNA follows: TGTGCCAGCAGCTTCCGGACTAGCGGGAGGATAGGAGAGACCCAGTACTTC. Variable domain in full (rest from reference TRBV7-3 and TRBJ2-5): GAGVSQTPSNKVTEKGKYVELRCDPISGHTALYWYRQSLGQGPEFLIYFQGTGAADDSGLPNDRFFAVRPEGSVSTLKIQRTERGDSAVYLCASSFRTSGRIGETQYFGPGTRLLVL.

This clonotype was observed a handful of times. The CDR3 sequence: CASSPNRGGQPQHF. The CDR3, as DNA: TGTGCCAGCAGTCCCAACAGGGGGGGACAGCCCCAGCATTTT. The V and J genes are TRBV6-2 or TRBV6-3 and TRBJ1-5; 8 bases are a match to TRBD1. Looked up from germline, CDR1 is MNHEY and CDR2 is SVGEGT. The CDR3 runs 14 residues. V lost 5 bases, J lost 7 bases, and 7 bases stayed unmatched.

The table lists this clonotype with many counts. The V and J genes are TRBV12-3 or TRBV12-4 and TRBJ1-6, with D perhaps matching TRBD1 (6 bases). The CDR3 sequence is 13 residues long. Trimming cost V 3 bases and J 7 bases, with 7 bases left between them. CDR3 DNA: TGTGCCAGCAGTTTCCAGGGGAATTCACCCCTCCACTTT. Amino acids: CASSFQGNSPLHF.

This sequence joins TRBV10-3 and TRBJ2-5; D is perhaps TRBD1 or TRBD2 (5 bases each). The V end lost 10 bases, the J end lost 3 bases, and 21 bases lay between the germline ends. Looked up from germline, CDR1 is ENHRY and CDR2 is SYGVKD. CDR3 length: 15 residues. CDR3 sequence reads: CATGEGRVTKETQYF. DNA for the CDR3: TGTGCCACTGGAGAGGGGCGTGTAACGAAAGAGACCCAGTACTTC.

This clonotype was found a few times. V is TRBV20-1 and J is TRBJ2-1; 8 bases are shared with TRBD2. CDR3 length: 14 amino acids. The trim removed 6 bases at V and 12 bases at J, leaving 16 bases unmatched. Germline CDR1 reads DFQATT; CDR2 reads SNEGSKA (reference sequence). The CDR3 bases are TGCAGTGCGGGGAGTCGGGAGGGCCGCACAGGGCAGTTCTTC. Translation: CSAGSREGRTGQFF.

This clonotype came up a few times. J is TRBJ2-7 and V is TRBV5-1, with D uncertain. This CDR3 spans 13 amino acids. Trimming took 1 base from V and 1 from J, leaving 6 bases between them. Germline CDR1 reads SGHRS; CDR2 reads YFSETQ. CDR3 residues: CASSLTNSYEQYF. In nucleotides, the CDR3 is TGCGCCAGCAGCTTGACGAATTCCTACGAGCAGTACTTC.

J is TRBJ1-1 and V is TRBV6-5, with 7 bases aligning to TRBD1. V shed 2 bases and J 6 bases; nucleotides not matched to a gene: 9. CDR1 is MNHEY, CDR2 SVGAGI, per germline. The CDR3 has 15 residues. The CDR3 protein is CASSYTRGGESEAFF. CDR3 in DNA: TGTGCCAGCAGTTACACTAGAGGGGGCGAATCTGAAGCTTTCTTT.

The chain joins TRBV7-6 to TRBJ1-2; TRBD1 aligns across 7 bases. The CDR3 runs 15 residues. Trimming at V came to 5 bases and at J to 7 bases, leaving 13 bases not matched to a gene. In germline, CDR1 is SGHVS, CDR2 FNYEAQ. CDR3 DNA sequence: TGTGCCAGCAGCCCAACCCCGCAGGGGGTATCTGGCTACACCTTC. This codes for CASSPTPQGVSGYTF.

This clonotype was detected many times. This CDR3 is CASSDNNEQFF. Written as DNA, the CDR3 is TGCGCCAGCAGCGATAACAATGAGCAGTTCTTC. This sequence joins TRBV5-1 and TRBJ2-1; no reliable D call. CDR3 size: 11 residues. Trimming removed 4 bases from V and 5 bases from J, with 4 bases in between. Per germline, CDR1 SGHRS and CDR2 YFSETQ.

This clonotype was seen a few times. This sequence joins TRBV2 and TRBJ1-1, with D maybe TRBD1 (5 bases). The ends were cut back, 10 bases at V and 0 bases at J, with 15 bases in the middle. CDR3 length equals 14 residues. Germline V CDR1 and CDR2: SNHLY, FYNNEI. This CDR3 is CATIRDGVNTEAFF. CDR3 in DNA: TGTGCCACCATCCGGGACGGGGTGAACACTGAAGCTTTCTTT.

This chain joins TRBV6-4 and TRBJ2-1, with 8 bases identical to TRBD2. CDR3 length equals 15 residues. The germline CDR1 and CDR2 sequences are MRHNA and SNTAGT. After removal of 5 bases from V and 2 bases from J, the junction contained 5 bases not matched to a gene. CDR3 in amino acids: CASSTYGRAYNEQFF. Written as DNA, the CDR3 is TGTGCCAGCAGTACGTACGGGAGGGCCTACAATGAGCAGTTCTTC.

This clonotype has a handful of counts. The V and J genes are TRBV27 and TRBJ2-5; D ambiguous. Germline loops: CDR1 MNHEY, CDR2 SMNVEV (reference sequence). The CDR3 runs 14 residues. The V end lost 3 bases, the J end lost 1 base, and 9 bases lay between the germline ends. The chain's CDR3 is CASSFSPAQETQYF. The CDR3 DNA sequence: TGTGCCAGCAGTTTTTCCCCAGCCCAAGAGACCCAGTACTTC.

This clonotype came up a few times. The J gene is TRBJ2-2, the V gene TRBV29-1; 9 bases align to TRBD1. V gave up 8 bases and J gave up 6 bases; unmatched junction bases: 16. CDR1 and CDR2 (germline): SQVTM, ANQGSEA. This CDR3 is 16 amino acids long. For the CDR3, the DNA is TGCAGCCGGGGGGACAGGGCGAGCCGTAGGGCCGGGGAGCTGTTTTTT. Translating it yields CSRGDRASRRAGELFF.

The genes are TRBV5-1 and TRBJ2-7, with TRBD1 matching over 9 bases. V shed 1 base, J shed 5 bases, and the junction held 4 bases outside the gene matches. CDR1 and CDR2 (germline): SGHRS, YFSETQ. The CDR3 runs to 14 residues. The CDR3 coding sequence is TGCGCCAGCAGCTTGAAGGGACAGGGACACGAGCAGTACTTC. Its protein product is CASSLKGQGHEQYF.

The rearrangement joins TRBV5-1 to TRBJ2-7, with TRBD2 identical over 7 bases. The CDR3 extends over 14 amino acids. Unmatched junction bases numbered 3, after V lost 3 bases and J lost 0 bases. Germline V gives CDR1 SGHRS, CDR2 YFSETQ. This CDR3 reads CASSSAGVSYEQYF. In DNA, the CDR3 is TGCGCCAGCAGCTCCGCGGGGGTCTCCTACGAGCAGTACTTC.

This chain's CDR3 is CSEKDVNYGYTF. CDR3 coding DNA: TGCAGTGAAAAGGACGTAAACTATGGCTACACCTTC. This chain links TRBV20-1 with TRBJ1-2, with D unresolved. V lost 7 bases and J 2 bases, leaving 11 bases between the germline ends. This CDR3 contains 12 residues. CDR1 is DFQATT and CDR2 is SNEGSKA in the germline V gene (reference sequence).